The 2 T cell receptor beta chains in this list originate from one sample, sequenced in a study of cytomegalovirus exposure and HLA in healthy donors (dated by TCRdb to 2017 to 2019). Library preparation employed the immunoSEQ multiplex PCR assay. A mixture of 60 forward primers for TCR Vbeta segments and 13 reverse primers for TCR Jbeta segments was used in the multiplex PCR. TCRdb retrieved this table from immuneACCESS and kept in-frame rearrangements only. Not all clones are present; in checked studies, unresolved V genes account for under half, and no reason is known for the remainder. This sample lists about 180,000 clones; 82% were detected once. Approximately 1.5% of the sample belongs to the ten largest clones. Sequenced input: PBMCs. The receptor source for this set is a middle-aged man in good health and CMV-seronegative.

In regard to this clone: This sample includes further DNA sequences coding for the same CDR3. The chain employs TRBV5-1 and TRBJ2-6; 7 bases map to TRBD1. The CDR3 length is 16 residues. CDR1 is SGHRS and CDR2 is YFSETQ in the germline V gene. V was pared by 4 bases and J by 0 bases, with 4 bases of the junction left unmatched. CDR3 DNA: TGCGCCAGCAGCCTGACAGGGACCTCTGGGGCCAACGTCCTGACTTTC. Translating gives CASSLTGTSGANVLTF.

The chain carries TRBV7-9 and TRBJ2-5, with TRBD1 matching 7 bases. V trimming: 3 bases; J trimming: 4 bases; junction bases outside the gene matches: 8. CDR3 length: 15 residues. Germline V gene sequence: CDR1 SEHNR, CDR2 FQNEAQ (reference sequence). As DNA, the CDR3 is TGTGCCAGCAGCTTTAGACAGGGCATGGGAGAGACCCAGTACTTC. It yields the protein CASSFRQGMGETQYF. The variable domain in full, completed from reference TRBV7-9 and TRBJ2-5, reads DTGVSQNPRHKITKRGQNVTFRCDPISEHNRLYWYRQTLGQGPEFLTYFQNEAQLEKSRLLSDRFSAERPKGSFSTLEIQRTEQGDSAMYLCASSFRQGMGETQYFGPGTRLLVL.